Listed here are 3 T cell receptor beta chains from one sample, sequenced in a study of control samples from healthy donors and cancer patients. Assay: immunoSEQ multiplex PCR; the TCRdb copy retains only in-frame clones and omits some. The profile shows 100,000 or so clones, around three quarters of them singletons. Sequencing was performed on blood. The origin of the receptors is a woman in her thirties in good health.

A single count supports this clone. The chain recombines TRBV24-1 with TRBJ2-1; 9 bases are a match to TRBD1. Germline lookup yields CDR1 KGHDR and CDR2 SFDVKD. There are 17 residues in the CDR3. V trimming: 1 base; J trimming: 6 bases; junction bases outside the gene matches: 9. For the CDR3, the DNA is TGTGCCACCAGTGATTTAGGGACAGGGAAGTTTGTCAATGAGCAGTTCTTC. Its protein product is CATSDLGTGKFVNEQFF.

In its sample, this clone was seen once. CDR3 nucleotide sequence: TGTGCTAGTGGTTTGGTACTAGGCGGGCTCCGGGGCACAGATACGCAGTATTTT. It codes for CASGLVLGGLRGTDTQYF. This chain uses TRBV12-5 with TRBJ2-3, with D maybe TRBD2 (5 bases). The CDR3 consists of 18 residues. Per germline, CDR1 LGHNT and CDR2 FRNRAP. V lost 0 bases, J lost 1 base, and 17 bases lay in between.

This chain uses TRBV6-1 with TRBJ1-1; maybe TRBD1 (6 bases). The CDR3 is 14 residues long. Germline assignment: CDR1 MNHNS and CDR2 SASEGT. V was trimmed by 1 base and J by 6 bases, leaving 12 bases between them. Written as DNA, the CDR3 is TGTGCCAGCAGTGAAGAAGGGGGGTGGGCTGAAGCTTTCTTT. Translated, it gives CASSEEGGWAEAFF.